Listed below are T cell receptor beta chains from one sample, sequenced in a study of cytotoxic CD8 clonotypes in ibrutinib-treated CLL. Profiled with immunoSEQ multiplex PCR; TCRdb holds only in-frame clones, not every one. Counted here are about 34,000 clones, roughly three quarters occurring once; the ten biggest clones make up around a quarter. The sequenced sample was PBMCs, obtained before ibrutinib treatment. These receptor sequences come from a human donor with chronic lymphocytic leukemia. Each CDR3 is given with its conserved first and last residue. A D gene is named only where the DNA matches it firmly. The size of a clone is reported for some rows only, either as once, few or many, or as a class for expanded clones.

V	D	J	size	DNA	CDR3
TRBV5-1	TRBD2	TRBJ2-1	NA	TGCGCCAGCAGCATTCCTGGGACTAGCGGGAGCGGGAGCTCCTACAATGAGCAGTTCTTC	CASSIPGTSGSGSSYNEQFF
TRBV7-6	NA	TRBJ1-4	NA	TGTGCCAGCAGCTCCGGGGGGCTGGGTGAAAAACTGTTTTTT	CASSSGGLGEKLFF
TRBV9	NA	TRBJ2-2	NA	TGTGCCAGCAGCCGGGACTTAGGATCCACCGGGGAGCTGTTTTTT	CASSRDLGSTGELFF
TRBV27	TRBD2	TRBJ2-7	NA	TGTGCCAGCAGCTTGTATGCTAGCGGGACCTACGAGCAGTACTTC	CASSLYASGTYEQYF
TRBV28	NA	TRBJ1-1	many	TGTGCCAGCAAGGATGTGGGCTCCACTGAAGCTTTCTTT	CASKDVGSTEAFF
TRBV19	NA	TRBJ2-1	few	TGTGCCAGTAGTATAGCGGCAGGAGGTGGCGTTGAGCAGTTCTTC	CASSIAAGGGVEQFF
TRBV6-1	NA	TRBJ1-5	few	TGTGCCAGCAGTGGCGGCAGGTTCAGCAATCAGCCCCAGCATTTT	CASSGGRFSNQPQHF
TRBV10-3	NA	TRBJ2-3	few	TGTGCCATCAGTGTCCGGGCAGGGGGGGCCGCAGATACGCAGTATTTT	CAISVRAGGAADTQYF
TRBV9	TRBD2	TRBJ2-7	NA	TGTGCCAGCAGCGTAGACAGCGGGACTAGAGCCGAGCAGTACTTC	CASSVDSGTRAEQYF
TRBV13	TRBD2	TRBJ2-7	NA	TGTGCCAGCAGCTCCACCCCGGGACTAGCGGGGCCACCCTACGAGCAGTACTTC	CASSSTPGLAGPPYEQYF
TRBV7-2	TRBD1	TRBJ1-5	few	TGTGCCAGCAGCTTACAGGGACAGGATAATCAGCCCCAGCATTTT	CASSLQGQDNQPQHF
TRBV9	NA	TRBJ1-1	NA	TGTGCCAGCAGCGTACAAACAGCCATGAACACTGAAGCTTTCTTT	CASSVQTAMNTEAFF
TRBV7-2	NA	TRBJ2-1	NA	TGTGCCAGCAGAGCAACAGGGTTATCACGCTCCTACAATGAGCAGTTCTTC	CASRATGLSRSYNEQFF
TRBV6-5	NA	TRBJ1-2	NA	TGTGCCAGCAGCTTCTCGCCAGGCACTAACTATGGCTACACCTTC	CASSFSPGTNYGYTF